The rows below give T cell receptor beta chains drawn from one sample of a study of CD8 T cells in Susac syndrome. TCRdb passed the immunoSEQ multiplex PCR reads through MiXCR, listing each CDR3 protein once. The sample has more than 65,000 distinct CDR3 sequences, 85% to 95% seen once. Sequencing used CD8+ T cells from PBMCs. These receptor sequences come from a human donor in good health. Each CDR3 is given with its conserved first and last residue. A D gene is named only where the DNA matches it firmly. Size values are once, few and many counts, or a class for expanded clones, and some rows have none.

CATSAGNTEAFF | TGTGCCACCAGTGCCGGGAACACTGAAGCTTTCTTT | - | - | TRBJ1-1 | TRBV24-1
CASSLRDGYNEQFF | TGTGCCAGCTCCCTCCGGGACGGATACAATGAGCAGTTCTTC | - | - | TRBJ2-1 | TRBV18
CASSLRQGDRAGANVLTF | TGTGCCAGCAGCCTGAGACAGGGGGATCGGGCTGGGGCCAACGTCCTGACTTTC | - | TRBD1 | TRBJ2-6 | TRBV5-6
CASSQWGGANEQFF | TGCGCCAGCAGCCAATGGGGGGGGGCCAATGAGCAGTTCTTC | - | - | TRBJ2-1 | TRBV4-3
CSVEVERSYEQYF | TGCAGCGTTGAAGTGGAAAGGTCCTACGAGCAGTACTTC | - | - | TRBJ2-7 | TRBV29-1
CASSTGSSGANVLTF | TGTGCCAGTAGTACAGGCAGCTCTGGGGCCAACGTCCTGACTTTC | - | - | TRBJ2-6 | TRBV19
CASSVTGGRAGELFF | TGTGCCAGCAGCGTAACCGGGGGTCGGGCCGGGGAGCTGTTTTTT | - | - | TRBJ2-2 | TRBV9
CASSQERVVGTEETQYF | TGTGCCAGCAGCCAAGAACGCGTTGTCGGGACAGAAGAGACCCAGTACTTC | - | TRBD1 | TRBJ2-5 | TRBV3-1
CASSRGGGELFF | TGTGCCAGCAGTCGGGGCGGCGGGGAGCTGTTTTTT | - | - | TRBJ2-2 | TRBV27
CASSLRFGGTDTQYF | TGTGCCAGCAGCTTGAGATTTGGGGGTACAGATACGCAGTATTTT | - | - | TRBJ2-3 | TRBV5-6
CASSQDRPDEQFF | TGCGCCAGCAGCCAAGATCGGCCGGATGAGCAGTTCTTC | - | - | TRBJ2-1 | TRBV4-1
CASAVEGNSNEQFF | TGTGCGAGCGCTGTGGAGGGGAATTCCAATGAGCAGTTCTTC | - | - | TRBJ2-1 | TRBV5-6
CASSLLGTVYGNQPQHF | TGTGCCAGCAGTCTCCTTGGCACCGTGTACGGCAATCAGCCCCAGCATTTT | - | - | TRBJ1-5 | TRBV28
CASSQRDFLPETQYF | TGTGCCAGCTCACAGCGGGACTTCCTCCCAGAGACCCAGTACTTC | - | TRBD2 | TRBJ2-5 | TRBV18
CASSLSDGGSRVKNIQYF | TGTGCCAGCAGCCTTAGTGACGGGGGAAGTCGGGTCAAAAACATTCAGTACTTC | - | - | TRBJ2-4 | TRBV7-8
CASSLDRGPTEAFF | TGTGCCAGCAGCTTAGACAGGGGACCCACTGAAGCTTTCTTT | - | TRBD1 | TRBJ1-1 | TRBV11-1
CASSFGTEQYF | TGTGCCAGCAGTTTTGGTACCGAGCAGTACTTC | - | - | TRBJ2-7 | TRBV6-5
CASSTWDSLYEQFF | TGTGCCAGCAGCACATGGGACAGTCTATATGAGCAGTTCTTC | - | TRBD1 | TRBJ2-1 | TRBV7-9
CAYRGRTDTQYF | TGTGCCTACAGGGGACGGACAGATACGCAGTATTTT | - | TRBD1 | TRBJ2-3 | TRBV7-9
CASSLTGADEQYF | TGTGCCAGCAGCTTAACGGGGGCTGACGAGCAGTACTTC | - | - | TRBJ2-7 | TRBV7-3
CASSPGTTSTDTQYF | TGTGCCAGCAGCCCCGGGACAACTAGCACAGATACGCAGTATTTT | - | - | TRBJ2-3 | TRBV7-2
CSVDPAADYGYTF | TGCAGCGTTGATCCGGCAGCCGACTATGGCTACACCTTC | - | - | TRBJ1-2 | TRBV29-1
CASSQGRQGGQPQHF | TGTGCCAGCAGCCAGGGGCGACAGGGCGGCCAGCCCCAGCATTTT | - | TRBD1 | TRBJ1-5 | TRBV13
CASRSETPRAKHSPLHF | TGCGCCAGCAGAAGTGAGACCCCCCGGGCCAAACATTCACCCCTCCACTTT | - | - | TRBJ1-6 | TRBV5-1
CSVGQGATEAFF | TGCAGCGTGGGACAGGGGGCCACTGAAGCTTTCTTT | - | TRBD1 | TRBJ1-1 | TRBV29-1
CASSQTGTGTYEQYF | TGCGCCAGCAGCCAAACCGGGACAGGGACCTACGAGCAGTACTTC | - | TRBD1 | TRBJ2-7 | TRBV4-1
CSVSETQYF | TGCAGCGTTTCGGAGACCCAGTACTTC | - | - | TRBJ2-5 | TRBV29-1
CASSLSGGADTQYF | TGTGCCAGCAGCCTTAGCGGGGGGGCAGATACGCAGTATTTT | - | TRBD2 | TRBJ2-3 | TRBV12-3/TRBV12-4
CASSSGTSGGSQETQYF | TGTGCCAGCAGCTCCGGGACTAGCGGGGGGAGCCAAGAGACCCAGTACTTC | - | TRBD2 | TRBJ2-5 | TRBV7-9
CASSTGREAFF | TGTGCCAGCAGCACGGGCCGTGAAGCTTTCTTT | - | - | TRBJ1-1 | TRBV7-9
CASTRMSGGTGELFF | TGTGCCAGCACCCGGATGAGCGGGGGTACCGGGGAGCTGTTTTTT | - | TRBD2 | TRBJ2-2 | TRBV4-2
CAWSALGDGETQYF | TGTGCCTGGAGTGCCCTGGGGGACGGAGAGACCCAGTACTTC | - | - | TRBJ2-5 | TRBV30
CASSQGGYYNEQFF | TGTGCCAGCAGCCAGGGGGGGTACTACAATGAGCAGTTCTTC | - | TRBD2 | TRBJ2-1 | TRBV14
CASSAPGPFYEQYF | TGTGCCAGCAGTGCTCCGGGCCCATTCTACGAGCAGTACTTC | - | - | TRBJ2-7 | TRBV12-3/TRBV12-4
CATSRDISGANVLTF | TGTGCCACCAGCAGAGACATCTCTGGGGCCAACGTCCTGACTTTC | - | - | TRBJ2-6 | TRBV15
CASGQETQYF | TGTGCCAGCGGCCAGGAGACCCAGTACTTC | - | - | TRBJ2-5 | TRBV7-9
CASSSPPTKNRETQYF | TGCGCCAGCAGCTCCCCGCCGACTAAAAATCGGGAGACCCAGTACTTC | - | - | TRBJ2-5 | TRBV5-1
CASSSGTPYSYNEQFF | TGTGCCAGCAGCTCGGGGACACCATACTCCTACAATGAGCAGTTCTTC | - | - | TRBJ2-1 | TRBV7-9
CASSARTGARITYTHTQYF | TGTGCCAGCAGCGCCAGAACAGGGGCCAGGATCACTTACACACATACGCAGTATTTT | - | TRBD1 | TRBJ2-3 | TRBV7-2
CASSNRDINQPQHF | TGTGCCAGCAGTAACCGGGACATTAATCAGCCCCAGCATTTT | - | - | TRBJ1-5 | TRBV2
CASSGGATGELFF | TGTGCCAGCAGCGGGGGGGCCACCGGGGAGCTGTTTTTT | - | - | TRBJ2-2 | TRBV7-3
CASTSTGELFF | TGCGCCAGCACCTCCACCGGGGAGCTGTTTTTT | - | - | TRBJ2-2 | TRBV5-1
CASSAGGVTQYF | TGTGCCAGCAGCGCAGGGGGAGTGACCCAGTACTTC | once | TRBD1 | TRBJ2-5 | TRBV25-1
CSVEPTEDAGAQETQYF | TGCAGCGTTGAACCCACGGAAGACGCGGGGGCCCAAGAGACCCAGTACTTC | - | - | TRBJ2-5 | TRBV29-1
CASSPAGVNTEAFF | TGTGCCAGCAGTCCCGCAGGGGTGAACACTGAAGCTTTCTTT | - | - | TRBJ1-1 | TRBV12-3/TRBV12-4
CASSPIISEKETQYF | TGTGCCAGCAGCCCAATAATAAGCGAGAAAGAGACCCAGTACTTC | - | - | TRBJ2-5 | TRBV7-8
CAWSTGQGLSGYEQYF | TGTGCCTGGAGTACCGGACAGGGGCTCTCTGGGTACGAGCAGTACTTC | - | TRBD1 | TRBJ2-7 | TRBV30
CASSPTGADTQYF | TGTGCCAGCAGCCCCACTGGGGCAGATACGCAGTATTTT | - | - | TRBJ2-3 | TRBV13
CASSPPASGGPGELFF | TGTGCCAGCAGCCCCCCCGCTAGCGGGGGGCCCGGGGAGCTGTTTTTT | - | TRBD2 | TRBJ2-2 | TRBV7-9
CASSVERAGTEYNSPLHF | TGTGCCAGCAGCGTCGAACGTGCCGGGACAGAGTATAATTCACCCCTCCACTTT | - | TRBD1 | TRBJ1-6 | TRBV7-9
CASSLQQANTGELFF | TGTGCCAGCAGCTTGCAGCAGGCGAACACCGGGGAGCTGTTTTTT | - | - | TRBJ2-2 | TRBV5-8
CASSEQIRGTDRFF | TGTGCCAGCAGTGAACAGATACGGGGGACCGATCGGTTCTTC | - | - | TRBJ2-1 | TRBV2
CASRKNPGSSYNPPLHF | TGTGCCAGCAGAAAAAACCCCGGGAGCTCCTATAATCCACCCCTCCACTTT | - | - | TRBJ1-6 | TRBV6-2/TRBV6-3
CASSPEWDSYNSPLHF | TGTGCCAGCAGCCCGGAATGGGACTCCTATAATTCACCCCTCCACTTT | - | - | TRBJ1-6 | TRBV5-6